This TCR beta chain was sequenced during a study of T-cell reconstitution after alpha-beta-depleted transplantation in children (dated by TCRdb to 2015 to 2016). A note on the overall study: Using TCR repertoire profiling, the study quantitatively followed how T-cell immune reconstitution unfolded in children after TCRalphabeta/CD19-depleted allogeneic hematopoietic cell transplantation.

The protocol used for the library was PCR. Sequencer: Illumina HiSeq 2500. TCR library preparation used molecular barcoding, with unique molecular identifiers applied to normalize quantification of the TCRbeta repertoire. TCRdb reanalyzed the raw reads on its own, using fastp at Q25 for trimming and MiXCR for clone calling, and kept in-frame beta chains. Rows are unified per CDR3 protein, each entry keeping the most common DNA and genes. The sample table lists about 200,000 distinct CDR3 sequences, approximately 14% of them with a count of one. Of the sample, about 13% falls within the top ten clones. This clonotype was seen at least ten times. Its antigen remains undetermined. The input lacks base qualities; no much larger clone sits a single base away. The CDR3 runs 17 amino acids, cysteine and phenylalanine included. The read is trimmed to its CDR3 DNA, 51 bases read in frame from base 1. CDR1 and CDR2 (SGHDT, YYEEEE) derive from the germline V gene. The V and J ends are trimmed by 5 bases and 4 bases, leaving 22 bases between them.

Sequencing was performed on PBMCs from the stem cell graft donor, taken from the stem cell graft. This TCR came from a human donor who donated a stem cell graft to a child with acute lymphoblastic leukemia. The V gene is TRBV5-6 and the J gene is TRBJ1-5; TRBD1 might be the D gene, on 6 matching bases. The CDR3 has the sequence CASSTTGAVGGNQPQHF. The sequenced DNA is TGTGCCAGCAGTACTACGGGGGCGGTCGGGGGGAATCAGCCCCAGCATTTT.